These T cell receptor beta chains were read from a single sample in a study of tissue T cells after allogeneic stem cell transplantation. Here immunoSEQ multiplex PCR was the method, and the copy in TCRdb shows in-frame clones only, minus some. Here the sample spans 9,800 or so clones, approximately 65% being singletons. Material: tissue from the stomach, obtained at autopsy. These receptors were taken from a male donor aged 60 or over with lung cancer. The CDR3 runs from the conserved cysteine through the conserved F or W. A D gene is named only where the DNA matches it firmly. Expanded clones are given a class, and other clones once, few, many or no size at all.

. | TRBJ2-7 | TRBV5-8 | TRBD1 | CASSLGQGIDEQYF | TGTGCCAGCAGCTTGGGACAGGGGATCGACGAGCAGTACTTC
. | TRBJ2-6 | TRBV6-5 | . | CASRPRVEGANVLTF | TGTGCCAGCAGGCCCAGGGTTGAAGGGGCCAACGTCCTGACTTTC
once | TRBJ2-7 | TRBV4-2 | . | CASSPGLASSYEQYF | TGTGCCAGCAGCCCGGGACTTGCTAGCTCCTACGAGCAGTACTTC
. | TRBJ2-7 | TRBV28 | . | CASSLRDQQYF | TGTGCCAGCAGTTTAAGGGACCAGCAGTACTTC
. | TRBJ2-7 | TRBV5-4 | TRBD1 | CASTGQGAYEQYF | TGTGCCAGCACCGGACAGGGGGCTTACGAGCAGTACTTC
. | TRBJ1-2 | TRBV10-3 | TRBD1 | CAINPDRGRHGYTF | TGTGCCATCAACCCGGACAGGGGAAGGCATGGCTACACCTTC
. | TRBJ2-1 | TRBV9 | . | CASSATPLNEQFF | TGTGCCAGCAGCGCGACGCCCCTTAATGAGCAGTTCTTC
. | TRBJ2-1 | TRBV10-3 | . | CAISEEGFGRELF | TGTGCCATCAGTGAGGAAGGTTTCGGCCGTGAACTCTTC
. | TRBJ2-1 | TRBV15 | TRBD1 | CATSPARTGVDNEQFF | TGTGCCACCTCCCCCGCCCGGACAGGGGTGGACAATGAGCAGTTCTTC
. | TRBJ2-5 | TRBV4-3 | . | CASSPKTGETQYF | TGCGCCAGCAGCCCGAAGACGGGAGAGACCCAGTACTTC
. | TRBJ1-3 | TRBV21-1 | . | CASSKGSGNTIYF | TGTGCCAGCAGCAAAGGCTCTGGAAACACCATATATTTT
. | TRBJ2-1 | TRBV9 | TRBD1 | CASSVGQGSYNEQFF | TGTGCCAGCAGCGTAGGACAGGGCTCCTACAATGAGCAGTTCTTC
medium-sized | TRBJ1-3 | TRBV28 | . | CASSFPIGFGNTIYF | TGTGCCAGCAGTTTCCCCATAGGGTTTGGAAACACCATATATTTT
few | TRBJ1-3 | TRBV7-2 | . | CASSLDRFSGNTIYF | TGTGCCAGCAGCCTAGACAGGTTCTCTGGAAACACCATATATTTT
. | TRBJ2-3 | TRBV6-5 | TRBD1 | CASSRQGASDTQYF | TGTGCCAGCAGTAGACAGGGGGCTTCAGATACGCAGTATTTT
. | TRBJ2-3 | TRBV7-6 | TRBD2 | CASSAGGTDTDTQYF | TGTGCCAGCAGCGCGGGAGGAACTGACACAGATACGCAGTATTTT
. | TRBJ2-2 | TRBV9 | TRBD2 | CASSPGLVSTGELFF | TGTGCCAGCAGCCCGGGACTAGTGTCGACCGGGGAGCTGTTTTTT
few | TRBJ2-7 | TRBV9 | . | CASSVVAEGTYEQYF | TGTGCCAGCAGCGTAGTAGCGGAGGGCACCTACGAGCAGTACTTC
. | TRBJ1-2 | TRBV28 | . | CASSLGSYGYTF | TGTGCCAGCAGTTTGGGTAGCTATGGCTACACCTTC
once | TRBJ2-5 | TRBV6-2/TRBV6-3 | . | CASSYDISGTQYF | TGTGCCAGCAGTTACGACATCTCCGGGACCCAGTACTTC
. | TRBJ1-5 | TRBV4-3 | . | CASSQDLQRQGGNQPQHF | TGCGCCAGCAGCCAAGATCTTCAGCGGCAGGGAGGCAATCAGCCCCAGCATTTT
. | TRBJ2-2 | TRBV19 | . | CASSSGPNTGELFF | TGTGCCAGTAGTTCGGGACCTAACACCGGGGAGCTGTTTTTT
. | TRBJ2-1 | TRBV7-3 | TRBD2 | CASSLLAGVSSEQFF | TGTGCCAGCAGCTTACTAGCGGGAGTATCGAGTGAGCAGTTCTTC
few | TRBJ1-2 | TRBV5-1 | . | CASSLDSEYNYGYTF | TGCGCCAGCAGCCTGGACAGCGAATATAACTATGGCTACACCTTC
once | TRBJ2-2 | TRBV6-5 | . | CASSYSKLIRTGELFF | TGTGCCAGCAGTTACTCGAAGTTGATTAGGACCGGGGAGCTGTTTTTT
once | TRBJ1-4 | TRBV6-6 | . | CASSQGSEKLFF | TGTGCCAGCAGCCAGGGGAGTGAAAAACTGTTTTTT
few | TRBJ2-1 | TRBV5-1 | . | CASSLPGPTNEQFF | TGCGCCAGCAGCTTGCCTGGACCGACCAATGAGCAGTTCTTC
. | TRBJ2-1 | TRBV27 | . | CASTENWGGEQFF | TGTGCCAGCACCGAAAATTGGGGCGGAGAGCAGTTCTTC
. | TRBJ2-7 | TRBV7-2 | . | CASSPGGAYEQYF | TGTGCCAGCAGCCCCGGAGGGGCCTACGAGCAGTACTTC
. | TRBJ1-5 | TRBV4-1 | TRBD1 | CASSSTKQGSNQPQHF | TGCGCCAGCAGCTCCACTAAACAGGGGAGCAATCAGCCCCAGCATTTT
. | TRBJ1-5 | TRBV6-2/TRBV6-3 | . | CASSYPTAGLGQPQHF | TGTGCCAGCAGTTACCCTACCGCAGGGTTGGGTCAGCCCCAGCATTTT
once | TRBJ2-7 | TRBV2 | . | CASLGDGPYEQYF | TGTGCCAGCCTCGGGGACGGACCCTACGAGCAGTACTTC
. | TRBJ2-5 | TRBV19 | TRBD1 | CASSIVGQKQETQYF | TGTGCCAGTAGTATAGTGGGACAGAAACAAGAGACCCAGTACTTC
few | TRBJ1-5 | TRBV11-2 | . | CASKRVQPQHF | TGTGCCAGCAAGAGGGTGCAGCCCCAGCATTTT
. | TRBJ1-2 | TRBV5-4 | TRBD1 | CASSLSQGAQGGYTF | TGTGCCAGCAGCTTATCACAGGGGGCGCAGGGTGGCTACACCTTC
. | TRBJ2-7 | TRBV7-7 | TRBD2 | CASSSLAGPHYEQYF | TGTGCTAGCAGCTCCTTAGCGGGACCACACTACGAGCAGTACTTC
. | TRBJ2-3 | TRBV6-2/TRBV6-3 | TRBD2 | CASSYLAGTQYF | TGTGCCAGCAGTTACTTAGCGGGAACGCAGTATTTT
. | TRBJ2-7 | TRBV7-8 | . | CASSLPGLKTYEQYF | TGTGCCAGCAGCTTACCAGGGTTAAAGACCTACGAGCAGTACTTC
. | TRBJ2-6 | TRBV5-1 | . | CASSLRGAGANVLTF | TGCGCCAGCAGCTTGAGAGGGGCTGGGGCCAACGTCCTGACTTTC
. | TRBJ2-1 | TRBV6-6 | . | CASSYSETNNEQFF | TGTGCCAGCAGTTACTCGGAAACTAACAATGAGCAGTTCTTC
. | TRBJ2-3 | TRBV18 | TRBD2 | CASAPEAGGMHTQYF | TGTGCCAGCGCGCCGGAGGCGGGGGGGATGCATACGCAGTATTTT
few | TRBJ1-3 | TRBV7-9 | . | CASSLRGQNTIYF | TGTGCCAGCAGCTTAAGGGGACAAAACACCATATATTTT
. | TRBJ1-2 | TRBV18 | . | CASSPSDTRGYTF | TGTGCCAGCTCACCTTCGGACACCCGGGGCTACACCTTC
. | TRBJ2-1 | TRBV7-9 | . | CASSPNYGLNEQFF | TGTGCCAGCAGCCCGAATTACGGACTAAATGAGCAGTTCTTC
. | TRBJ1-1 | TRBV21-1 | . | CASLITESAEAFF | TGTGCCAGCTTGATTACCGAATCGGCTGAAGCTTTCTTT
. | TRBJ2-2 | TRBV6-2/TRBV6-3 | . | CASSRDNTGELFF | TGTGCCAGCAGTCGGGACAACACCGGGGAGCTGTTTTTT
few | TRBJ2-1 | TRBV29-1 | TRBD2 | CSVDAGGWQFF | TGCAGCGTTGACGCGGGGGGGTGGCAGTTCTTC
medium-sized | TRBJ2-5 | TRBV5-4 | . | CASSLGAEKTQYF | TGTGCCAGCAGCTTAGGAGCTGAAAAGACCCAGTACTTC
few | TRBJ1-6 | TRBV10-3 | TRBD1 | CAISGPGGGLSPLHF | TGTGCCATCAGTGGGCCAGGGGGCGGACTATCACCCCTCCACTTT
. | TRBJ1-1 | TRBV10-3 | . | CATTPAGLNTEAFF | TGTGCCACGACACCGGCGGGGTTGAACACTGAAGCTTTCTTT
. | TRBJ1-2 | TRBV28 | . | CASSSDPEAYGYTF | TGTGCCAGCAGTTCAGACCCCGAGGCCTATGGCTACACCTTC
. | TRBJ2-3 | TRBV27 | . | CASRNTGFPDTQYF | TGTGCCAGCAGGAATACGGGGTTCCCAGATACGCAGTATTTT
medium-sized | TRBJ2-7 | TRBV6-6 | TRBD1 | CAGGQGIGYEQYF | TGTGCCGGAGGACAGGGGATCGGCTACGAGCAGTACTTC
. | TRBJ2-5 | TRBV11-1 | . | CASSFKQGSSETQYF | TGTGCCAGCAGCTTCAAACAGGGTAGTTCGGAGACCCAGTACTTC